This TCR beta chain derives from a study of glioma-infiltrating T cells (dated by TCRdb to 2016 to 2017). Study-level background: TCR alpha- and beta-chain repertoires were sequenced from glioma tissue, non-neoplastic brain tissue and matched peripheral blood mononuclear cells. To measure how far tissue and blood T-cell populations diverged, each tissue-infiltrating repertoire was compared against the peripheral blood repertoire of the same patient. Three low-grade glioma patients, about 8 primary glioblastoma patients, and three non-glioma patients who contributed non-neoplastic brain tissue made up the paired cohort.

TCR alpha and beta CDR3 regions were amplified with the iRepertoire nested amplicon-rescue multiplex PCR (arm-PCR) platform from RNA. One-step reverse transcription and amplification used roughly 95-400 ng of tissue mRNA or PBMC total RNA as input. Following bead purification, Illumina adapters were added by a secondary multiplex PCR, and libraries between 200 and 400 bp were gel-purified. The libraries contained internal 6-nucleotide barcodes that were used for demultiplexing. Sequencing of libraries was performed on an Illumina MiSeq with 2x220 or 2x250 nucleotide paired-end reads. On the study's bioinformatics: Paired reads were merged using FLASH 1.2.11 and aligned with BWA-MEM to the GRCh37 human genome, and TRA and TRB reads were then extracted. An IMGT-derived reference of cassette sequences and CDR3 motifs, with pseudogenes included, was used for V and J assignment. Three-frame translation of reads was performed, and productive CDR3s were defined as those with a C...FGXG motif and no stop codons. A clonotype was defined as a unique combination of a V-J cassette pair and a CDR3 amino acid sequence. Hamming distance filtering was applied to reads, with thresholds set by the sequence error rate of each sample in mapped regions. The public reads were reprocessed in TCRdb via fastp at Q25 and MiXCR, keeping in-frame beta chains. All rows with the same CDR3 protein become a single entry with the most common DNA and genes. What appears here as the V and J calls and clone size reflects TCRdb's work, not the paper's. The sample yields 150,000 to 200,000 distinct CDR3 sequences; over 30% were counted once. The ten largest clones represent 20% to 25% of the sample.

The CDR3 spans 16 residues, from the cysteine through the phenylalanine. The only DNA kept is the CDR3, 48 bases in frame from the first base. The CDR1 and CDR2 encoded by the germline V gene are MDHEN and SYDVKM. Relative to germline, V is 6 bases shorter and J is 8 bases shorter, with 23 bases between their ends. The study at large found these results: VJ-independent divergence between tissue and blood was lower than expected in non-neoplastic patients but higher than expected in all gliomas, particularly low-grade gliomas. Only a very small number of CDR3 sequences turned up in both tissue and blood, a result put down to high CDR3 diversity combined with limited sampling. Group comparisons were based on small numbers of patients: three non-neoplastic, three low-grade glioma and about 8 glioblastoma patients.

Only one count was recorded for this clonotype. Which antigen it targets is not known. Per-base quality was not reported, and no clone a single base away is much larger than it. A single read makes a weak case. This TCR was recovered from a human donor with low-grade glioma or glioblastoma, undergoing nonglioma brain surgery, or in good health (not recorded which). Specimen: glioma tissue, nonneoplastic brain tissue, or PBMCs (not recorded which). The rearrangement joined TRBV28 to TRBJ2-1, and the D gene may be TRBD2, 6 bases matching. The CDR3 region reads CASRLNRDWYSYEQFF. DNA sequence: TGTGCCAGCAGACTGAACCGGGACTGGTACTCCTATGAGCAGTTCTTC.